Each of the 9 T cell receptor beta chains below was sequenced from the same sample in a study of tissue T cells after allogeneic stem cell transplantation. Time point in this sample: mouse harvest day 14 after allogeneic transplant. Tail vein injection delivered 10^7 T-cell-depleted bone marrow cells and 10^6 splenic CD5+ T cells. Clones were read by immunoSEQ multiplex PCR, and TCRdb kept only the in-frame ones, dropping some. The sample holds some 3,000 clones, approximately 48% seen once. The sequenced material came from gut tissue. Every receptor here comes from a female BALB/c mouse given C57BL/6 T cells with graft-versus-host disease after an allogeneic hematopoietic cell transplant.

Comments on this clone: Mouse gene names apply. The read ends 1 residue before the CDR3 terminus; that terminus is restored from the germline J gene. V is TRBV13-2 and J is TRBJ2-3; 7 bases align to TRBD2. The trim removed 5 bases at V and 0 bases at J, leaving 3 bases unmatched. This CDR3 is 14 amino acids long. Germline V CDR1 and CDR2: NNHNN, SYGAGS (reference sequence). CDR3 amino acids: CASGLGPSAETLYF. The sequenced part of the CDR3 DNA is TGTGCCAGCGGACTGGGGCCTAGTGCAGAAACGCTGTAT.

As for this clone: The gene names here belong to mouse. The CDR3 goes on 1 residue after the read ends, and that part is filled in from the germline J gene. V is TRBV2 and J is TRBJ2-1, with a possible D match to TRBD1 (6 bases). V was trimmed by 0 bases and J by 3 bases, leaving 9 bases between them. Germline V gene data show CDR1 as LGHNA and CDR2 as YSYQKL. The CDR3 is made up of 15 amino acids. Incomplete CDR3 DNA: TGTGCCAGCAGCCAAGAAGGCAGGGGCTATGCTGAGCAGTTC. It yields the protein CASSQEGRGYAEQF. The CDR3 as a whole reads CASSQEGRGYAEQFF.

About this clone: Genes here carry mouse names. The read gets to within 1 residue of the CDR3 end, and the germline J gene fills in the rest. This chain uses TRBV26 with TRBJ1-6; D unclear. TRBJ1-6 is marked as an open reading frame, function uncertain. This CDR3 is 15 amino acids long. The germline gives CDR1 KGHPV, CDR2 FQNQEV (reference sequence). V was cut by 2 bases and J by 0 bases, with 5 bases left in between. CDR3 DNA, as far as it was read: TGTGCCAGCAGTCTGATGGATTCCTATAATTCGCCCCTCTAC. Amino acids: CASSLMDSYNSPLY. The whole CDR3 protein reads CASSLMDSYNSPLYF.

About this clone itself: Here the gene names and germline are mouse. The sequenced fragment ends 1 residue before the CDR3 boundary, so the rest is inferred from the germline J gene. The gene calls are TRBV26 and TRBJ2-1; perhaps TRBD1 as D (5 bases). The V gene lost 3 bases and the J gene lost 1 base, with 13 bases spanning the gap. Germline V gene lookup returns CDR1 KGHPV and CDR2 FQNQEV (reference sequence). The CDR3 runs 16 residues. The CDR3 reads CASSLRQGGNYAEQFF. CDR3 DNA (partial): TGTGCCAGCAGTCTCCGGCAGGGCGGGAACTATGCTGAGCAGTTC.

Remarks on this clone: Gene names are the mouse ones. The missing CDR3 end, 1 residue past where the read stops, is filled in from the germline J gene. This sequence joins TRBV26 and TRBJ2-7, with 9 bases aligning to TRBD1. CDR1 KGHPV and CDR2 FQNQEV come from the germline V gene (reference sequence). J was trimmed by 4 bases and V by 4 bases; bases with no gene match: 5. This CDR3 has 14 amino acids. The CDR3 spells CASSPRQGGYEQYF. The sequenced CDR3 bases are TGTGCCAGCAGTCCTCGACAGGGGGGGTATGAACAGTAC.

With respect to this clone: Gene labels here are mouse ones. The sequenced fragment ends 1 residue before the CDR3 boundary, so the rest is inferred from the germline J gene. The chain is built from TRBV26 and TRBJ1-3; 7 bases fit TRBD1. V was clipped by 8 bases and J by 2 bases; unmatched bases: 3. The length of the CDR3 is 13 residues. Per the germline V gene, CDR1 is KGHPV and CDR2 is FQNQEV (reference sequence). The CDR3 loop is CASEGGAGNTLYF. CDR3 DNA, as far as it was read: TGTGCCAGCGAAGGGGGCGCTGGAAATACGCTCTAT. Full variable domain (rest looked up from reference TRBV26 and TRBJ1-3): NSKVIQTPRYLVKGQGQKAKMRCIPEKGHPVVFWYQQNKNNEFKFLINFQNQEVLQQIDMTEKRFSAECPSNSPCSLEIQSSEAGDSALYLCASEGGAGNTLYFGEGSRLIVV.

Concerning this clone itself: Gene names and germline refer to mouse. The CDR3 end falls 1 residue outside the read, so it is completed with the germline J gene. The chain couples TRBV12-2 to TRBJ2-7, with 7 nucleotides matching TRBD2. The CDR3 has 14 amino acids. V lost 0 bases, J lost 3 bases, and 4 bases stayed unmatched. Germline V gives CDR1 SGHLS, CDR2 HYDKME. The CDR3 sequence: CASSLELGGYEQYF. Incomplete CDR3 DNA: TGTGCCAGCTCTCTCGAATTGGGGGGCTATGAACAGTAC.

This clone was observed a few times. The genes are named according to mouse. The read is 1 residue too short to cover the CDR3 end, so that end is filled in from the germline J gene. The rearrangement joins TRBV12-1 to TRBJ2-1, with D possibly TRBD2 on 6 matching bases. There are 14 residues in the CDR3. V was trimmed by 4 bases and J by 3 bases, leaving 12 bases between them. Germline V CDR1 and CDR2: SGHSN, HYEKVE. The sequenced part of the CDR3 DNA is TGTGCCAGCTCGCCTCTGGGGAGCTATGCTGAGCAGTTC. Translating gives CASSPLGSYAEQF. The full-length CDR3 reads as CASSPLGSYAEQFF.

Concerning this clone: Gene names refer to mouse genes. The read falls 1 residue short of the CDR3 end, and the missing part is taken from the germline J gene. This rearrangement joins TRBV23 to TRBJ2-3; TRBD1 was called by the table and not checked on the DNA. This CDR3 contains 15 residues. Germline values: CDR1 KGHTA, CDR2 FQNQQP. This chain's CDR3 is CSSSQSTGVAETLYF. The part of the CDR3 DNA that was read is TGCTCCAGCAGTCAATCGACAGGGGTGGCAGAAACGCTGTAT. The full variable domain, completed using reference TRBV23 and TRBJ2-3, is DAAVTQKPRYLIKMKGQEAEMKCIPEKGHTAVFWYQQKQSKELKFLIYFQNQQPLDQIDMVKERFSAVCPSSSLCSLGIRTCEAEDSALYLCSSSQSTGVAETLYFGSGTRLTVL.